The 26 T cell receptor beta chains in this list originate from one sample, sequenced in a study of patients and donors after allogeneic stem cell transplantation. TCRdb recomputed calls from the RT-PCR reads with MiXCR, one row per CDR3 protein. The sample yields approximately 150,000 distinct CDR3 sequences, roughly 24% seen once. Sequenced sample: blood, either unsorted or a sorted T cell fraction (not recorded which). The receptors shown here come from a human donor who was either an allogeneic HSCT recipient or a stem cell or donor lymphocyte infusion donor (not recorded which). It is not recorded whose cells these are; they may come from a transplant donor.

The chain recombines TRBV5-1 with TRBJ2-1, with 12 bases matching TRBD2. J gave up 3 bases and V 4 bases, and 8 bases lay outside the gene matches. Germline values: CDR1 SGHRS, CDR2 YFSETQ. This CDR3 is built from 17 residues. The CDR3 protein is CASSPDTLAGGYNEQFF. CDR3 nucleotide sequence: TGCGCCAGCAGCCCCGACACACTAGCGGGGGGCTACAATGAGCAGTTCTTC.

This clonotype appeared a few times. The chain recombines TRBV5-8 with TRBJ1-1, with D maybe TRBD1 (5 bases). Germline CDR1 is SGHTS and CDR2 is YDEGEE. The germline V and J ends were trimmed by 1 base and 7 bases, with 14 bases remaining between them. The CDR3 runs 14 residues. The CDR3 here is CASSLYRTSLEAFF. The DNA of the CDR3 is TGTGCCAGCAGCTTGTACAGGACCTCTCTTGAAGCTTTCTTT.

In this sample, this clonotype turned up a few times. V is TRBV29-1 and J is TRBJ2-5; 8 bases are shared with TRBD2. The V segment lost 3 bases and the J segment 3 bases; nucleotides outside the gene matches: 6. CDR1 SQVTM and CDR2 ANQGSEA come from the germline V gene. This CDR3 has 14 amino acids. The CDR3 DNA reads TGCAGCGTTGAGGTGTTCGGGAGGGAAGAGACCCAGTACTTC. Translating it yields CSVEVFGREETQYF.

The V and J genes are TRBV7-9 and TRBJ2-7; possible D gene TRBD2, 5 bases. CDR1 and CDR2 (germline): SEHNR, FQNEAQ (reference sequence). CDR3 length: 15 residues. Trimming shortened V by 5 bases and J by 0 bases, and 14 bases separated the two germline ends. DNA for the CDR3: TGTGCCAGCAGCCCCGGGGTAGGTTACTCCTACGAGCAGTACTTC. It is translated as CASSPGVGYSYEQYF.

CDR3 sequence reads: CASQGAGGYTF. CDR3 nucleotides: TGTGCCAGCCAGGGAGCGGGTGGCTACACCTTC. The chain employs TRBV28 and TRBJ1-2, with D possibly TRBD1 on 5 matching bases. The germline CDR1 and CDR2 sequences are MDHEN and SYDVKM. The CDR3 covers 11 residues. The V gene lost 8 bases and the J gene lost 7 bases, with 11 bases spanning the gap.

The chain uses TRBV21-1 and TRBJ2-1; TRBD1, as called in the table, went unchecked against the DNA. TRBV21-1 corresponds to a pseudogene. CDR3 length: 15 residues. CDR3 amino acids: CASSKMGGRPSEQFF. DNA of the CDR3: TGTGCCAGCAGCAAAATGGGGGGCCGACCCAGTGAGCAGTTCTTC.

The chain recombines TRBV7-9 with TRBJ1-1; no clear D gene. There are 12 residues in the CDR3. V shed 5 bases and J shed 8 bases, with 12 bases lying between them. CDR1 is SEHNR, CDR2 FQNEAQ, per germline (reference sequence). CDR3 DNA: TGTGCCAGCAGCCTTTCACTGGAAGAAGCTTTCTTT. Its protein product is CASSLSLEEAFF. The full variable domain, with the rest looked up from reference TRBV7-9 and TRBJ1-1, is DTGVSQNPRHKITKRGQNVTFRCDPISEHNRLYWYRQTLGQGPEFLTYFQNEAQLEKSRLLSDRFSAERPKGSFSTLEIQRTEQGDSAMYLCASSLSLEEAFFGQGTRLTVV.

The sample holds one count of this clonotype. The gene calls are TRBV27 and TRBJ2-7; possibly TRBD2 for D (5 bases). The V gene lost 5 bases and the J gene lost 0 bases, with 11 bases spanning the gap. The germline V gene encodes CDR1 MNHEY and CDR2 SMNVEV (reference sequence). The CDR3 length is 14 residues. The CDR3 here is CASSHRGDSYEQYF. In DNA, the CDR3 is TGTGCCAGCAGTCACCGGGGAGACTCCTACGAGCAGTACTTC.

The rearrangement joins TRBV5-1 to TRBJ1-1; 11 bases agree with TRBD1. There are 15 residues in the CDR3. V lost 4 bases and J lost 5; bases outside the gene matches: 7. Germline-derived CDR1 and CDR2 are SGHRS and YFSETQ. The CDR3 is CASSIGQGARTEAFF. Written as DNA, the CDR3 is TGCGCCAGCAGCATCGGACAGGGGGCGAGGACTGAAGCTTTCTTT.

The rearrangement links TRBV20-1 to TRBJ1-2, with unresolved D. Germline CDR1 is DFQATT and CDR2 is SNEGSKA (reference sequence). V lost 1 base, J lost 6 bases, and 12 bases lay in between. CDR3 size: 13 residues. CDR3 sequence reads: CSARGDLTDGYTF. In DNA, the CDR3 is TGCAGTGCTAGAGGTGACCTTACAGATGGCTACACCTTC.

The chain combines TRBV7-6 with TRBJ2-1, with a possible D match to TRBD1 (5 bases). V was trimmed by 1 base and J by 4 bases, leaving 14 bases between them. The CDR3 is 16 residues long. Germline CDR1 and CDR2: SGHVS and FNYEAQ. The CDR3 bases are TGTGCCAGCAGCTTAGAGGCAGCAGGGTTGTACAATGAGCAGTTCTTC. Its translation is CASSLEAAGLYNEQFF. Full variable domain (remainder filled in from reference TRBV7-6 and TRBJ2-1): GAGVSQSPRYKVTKRGQDVALRCDPISGHVSLYWYRQALGQGPEFLTYFNYEAQQDKSGLPNDRFSAERPEGSISTLTIQRTEQRDSAMYRCASSLEAAGLYNEQFFGPGTRLTVL.

This clonotype was picked up a small number of times. The CDR3 coding sequence is TGCAGTGCTAGGAGACAGGGGGAGTCCTATGGCTACACCTTC. This encodes CSARRQGESYGYTF. V is TRBV20-1 and J is TRBJ1-2; 9 positions match TRBD1. CDR1 and CDR2 (germline): DFQATT, SNEGSKA (reference sequence). This CDR3 has 14 residues. V shed 3 bases and J 4 bases; nucleotides not matched to a gene: 6.

This clonotype was counted a few times. V gene TRBV29-1 combines with J gene TRBJ2-6; tentative D call: TRBD2 (5 bases). The V end lost 4 bases, the J end lost 0 bases, and 10 bases lay between the germline ends. This CDR3 is 15 amino acids long. Germline V gives CDR1 SQVTM, CDR2 ANQGSEA. CDR3 residues: CSVVEVPSGANVLTF. For the CDR3, the DNA is TGCAGCGTTGTGGAGGTTCCCTCTGGGGCCAACGTCCTGACTTTC.

V usage is TRBV15 and J usage is TRBJ2-2, with 8 bases identical to TRBD2. Trimming cost V 0 bases and J 5 bases; bases outside gene matches: 8. The germline V gene has CDR1 LNHNV and CDR2 YYDKDF (reference sequence). The CDR3 consists of 17 residues. The CDR3 DNA sequence: TGTGCCACCAGCAGAGACGGTAGCGGGACCTCAACCGGGGAGCTGTTTTTT. Its translation is CATSRDGSGTSTGELFF.

This clonotype was found a few times. Here the CDR3 reads CASSRDSNYGYTF. CDR3 coding DNA: TGTGCCAGCAGTCGGGACAGTAACTATGGCTACACCTTC. This chain links TRBV12-3 or TRBV12-4 with TRBJ1-2, with 7 positions matching TRBD1. V shed 5 bases and J 1 base; nucleotides not matched to a gene: 1. The CDR3 runs to 13 residues.

This clonotype was observed a handful of times. CDR3 in DNA: TGTGCCAGCAGTTACTCTGGCAGGGCCTATGGCTACACCTTC. Protein: CASSYSGRAYGYTF. The V gene is TRBV6-5, the J gene TRBJ1-2; D may be TRBD1 (5 bases). V was cut by 0 bases and J by 4 bases, with 9 bases left in between. The CDR3 runs to 14 residues. From germline, CDR1 is MNHEY and CDR2 SVGAGI.

The chain links TRBV4-3 to TRBJ2-7; 9 bases are a match to TRBD2. The CDR3 covers 16 residues. J gave up 3 bases and V 0 bases, and 6 bases lay outside the gene matches. Germline V gives CDR1 LGHNA, CDR2 YSLEER. The DNA of the CDR3 is TGCGCCAGCAGCCAAGAGAATAGGCGGGAGGGCTACGAGCAGTACTTC. Its protein is CASSQENRREGYEQYF.

This clonotype has more than one count but fewer than ten. The chain carries TRBV29-1 and TRBJ2-1; D possibly uses TRBD1 or TRBD2 (5 bases each). V lost 5 bases, J lost 3 bases, and 20 bases lay in between. This CDR3 region has 16 residues. Germline assignment: CDR1 SQVTM and CDR2 ANQGSEA. CDR3: CSVQGRERGVYNEQFF. In DNA form, the CDR3 reads TGCAGCGTTCAGGGCCGAGAGAGAGGGGTCTACAATGAGCAGTTCTTC.

This clonotype was detected many times. The CDR3 DNA follows: TGTGCCAGCAGTCTTGGACAGGAGACCTACACCTTC. Protein: CASSLGQETYTF. V is TRBV12-3 or TRBV12-4 and J is TRBJ1-2; the match to TRBD1 covers 7 bases. Trimming removed 5 bases from V and 10 bases from J; junction bases left unmatched: 7. CDR3 length: 12 residues.

This clonotype showed up just a few times. This chain links TRBV6-5 with TRBJ1-6; no definite D call. Germline CDR1 and CDR2: MNHEY and SVGAGI. The CDR3 totals 15 residues. The germline V and J ends were trimmed by 2 bases and 4 bases, with 9 bases remaining between them. The CDR3 nucleotides read TGTGCCAGCAGTTACACGGGAGTTTATAATTCACCCCTCCACTTT. It codes for CASSYTGVYNSPLHF.

The rearrangement joins TRBV7-9 to TRBJ2-3, with a possible D match to TRBD2 (7 bases). Per the germline V gene, CDR1 is SEHNR and CDR2 is FQNEAQ (reference sequence). The CDR3 runs to 15 residues. Trimming stripped 7 bases from V and 2 bases from J, with 16 bases between. CDR3 coding DNA: TGTGCCAGCAATCGCGGGGGCGCCTCCACAGATACGCAGTATTTT. The encoded protein is CASNRGGASTDTQYF.

The chain combines TRBV11-2 with TRBJ1-6; 7 bases agree with TRBD1. This CDR3 has 18 amino acids. J gave up 7 bases and V 0 bases, and 12 bases lay outside the gene matches. CDR1 and CDR2 (germline): SGHAT, FQNNGV. The CDR3 protein is CASSLEPGRQGVNSPLHF. The CDR3 bases are TGTGCCAGCAGCTTAGAACCGGGTCGGCAGGGGGTCAATTCACCCCTCCACTTT.

This clonotype was counted only a few times. The gene calls are TRBV12-3 or TRBV12-4 and TRBJ2-2; no reliable D call. The V and J ends lost 2 bases and 6 bases respectively, with 7 bases between them. This CDR3 spans 13 amino acids. CDR3 nucleotide sequence: TGTGCCAGCAGTTTATCTGGGGCCGGGGAGCTGTTTTTT. Its protein product is CASSLSGAGELFF.

A few counts support this clonotype. The V gene is TRBV24-1, the J gene TRBJ2-5; D might be TRBD2 (5 bases). Germline-derived CDR1 and CDR2 are KGHDR and SFDVKD. This CDR3 has 14 residues. Trimming left V 6 bases short and J 0 bases short, with 10 bases between. In DNA form, the CDR3 reads TGTGCCACCAGTCAACGGGGAGACCAAGAGACCCAGTACTTC. Its translation is CATSQRGDQETQYF.

This clonotype came up a few times. The chain recombines TRBV29-1 with TRBJ1-1; D is unclear. Germline-derived CDR1 and CDR2 are SQVTM and ANQGSEA. This CDR3 has 9 residues. V lost 3 bases to trimming and J lost 5 bases, with 1 base between them. As DNA, the CDR3 is TGCAGCGTTGAGACTGAAGCTTTCTTT. It codes for CSVETEAFF.

This chain joins TRBV5-1 and TRBJ2-7; the match to TRBD2 covers 12 bases. Trimming took 6 bases from V and 7 from J; bases not matched to a gene: 11. This CDR3 has 15 residues. CDR1 is SGHRS and CDR2 is YFSETQ in the germline V gene. CDR3 protein: CASTRLGGLAGEQYF. For the CDR3, the DNA is TGCGCCAGCACCCGCTTAGGGGGACTAGCGGGTGAGCAGTACTTC. Full variable domain (remainder filled in from reference TRBV5-1 and TRBJ2-7): KAGVTQTPRYLIKTRGQQVTLSCSPISGHRSVSWYQQTPGQGLQFLFEYFSETQRNKGNFPGRFSGRQFSNSRSEMNVSTLELGDSALYLCASTRLGGLAGEQYFGPGTRLTVT.